Each of the 14 T cell receptor beta chains below was sequenced from the same sample in a study of blood T cell repertoires in COVID-19. This table comes from immunoSEQ multiplex PCR, and its TCRdb copy is limited to in-frame clones, with some not included. This sample has under 300,000 clones, with over 80% found just once. Sequencing was done on a sample of PBMCs or T cells enriched from blood (not recorded which). Receptors were obtained from a woman in her thirties or forties who had been exposed to COVID-19.

This clone has just one count. The V gene is TRBV9, the J gene TRBJ2-6; TRBD1 might be the D (5 bases). The CDR3 contains 21 residues. Germline CDR1 is SGDLS and CDR2 is YYNGEE. V gave up 1 base and J gave up 1 base, with 24 bases separating them. The CDR3 is CASSVTTDKVLVLSGANVLTF. The CDR3 DNA follows: TGTGCCAGCAGCGTAACGACGGACAAAGTTTTAGTATTGTCTGGGGCCAACGTCCTGACTTTC.

This chain joins TRBV7-9 and TRBJ2-1; 16 bases align to TRBD2. The CDR3 is 16 residues long. The V segment lost 4 bases and the J segment 14 bases; nucleotides outside the gene matches: 11. CDR1 and CDR2 (germline): SEHNR, FQNEAQ (reference sequence). The CDR3 sequence is CASSYTGTSGGAVKFF. CDR3 bases: TGTGCCAGCAGCTATACAGGGACTAGCGGGGGGGCGGTTAAGTTCTTC.

The rearrangement joins TRBV2 to TRBJ2-2; 8 bases fit TRBD2. The CDR3 extends over 18 amino acids. Per germline, CDR1 SNHLY and CDR2 FYNNEI. Trimming at V came to 7 bases and at J to 2 bases, leaving 15 bases not matched to a gene. The CDR3 sequence is CASKIAVAGPENTGELFF. The CDR3 DNA sequence: TGTGCCAGCAAAATCGCGGTAGCGGGACCCGAAAACACCGGGGAGCTGTTTTTT.

The rearrangement uses TRBV27 and TRBJ2-6; D not certain. Germline V gene lookup returns CDR1 MNHEY and CDR2 SMNVEV (reference sequence). Trimming took 4 bases from V and 4 from J, leaving 11 bases between them. The CDR3 runs 15 residues. This CDR3 reads CASSSLSRGANVLTF. The CDR3 nucleotides are TGTGCCAGCAGTTCGCTCTCGCGGGGGGCCAACGTCCTGACTTTC.

V gene TRBV5-8 combines with J gene TRBJ1-3; 8 nucleotides align to TRBD1. The CDR3 covers 14 residues. CDR1 SGHTS and CDR2 YDEGEE come from the germline V gene. V was clipped by 3 bases and J by 4 bases; unmatched bases: 3. Here the CDR3 DNA reads TGTGCCAGCAGCTACGACAGGGGAGGAAACACCATATATTTT. Its protein is CASSYDRGGNTIYF.

The rearrangement uses TRBV4-1 and TRBJ1-1; D gene unclear. The CDR3 length is 16 residues. From germline, CDR1 is MGHRA and CDR2 YSYEKL. V was trimmed by 2 bases and J by 7 bases, leaving 20 bases between them. The CDR3 nucleotides read TGCGCCAGCAGCCAAACCCTCGTCGAGGGATCGAATGAAGCTTTCTTT. Translated, it gives CASSQTLVEGSNEAFF.

The CDR3 sequence is CASSLPGPGNGYTF. The CDR3 DNA follows: TGTGCCAGCAGCCTCCCGGGCCCAGGGAATGGCTACACCTTC. V usage is TRBV4-2 and J usage is TRBJ1-2; a weak D match, TRBD1 (5 bases). Looked up from germline, CDR1 is LGHNA and CDR2 is YNFKEQ. V lost 4 bases, J lost 6 bases, and 15 bases lay in between. The CDR3 extends over 14 amino acids.

The chain joins TRBV9 to TRBJ2-5; the match to TRBD2 covers 9 bases. Trimming removed 0 bases from V and 5 bases from J; junction bases left unmatched: 2. The CDR3 spans 14 residues. The germline CDR1 and CDR2 sequences are SGDLS and YYNGEE. Here the CDR3 reads CASSVGTSGETQYF. The DNA for the CDR3 is TGTGCCAGCAGCGTAGGCACTAGCGGGGAGACCCAGTACTTC.

V usage is TRBV5-1 and J usage is TRBJ1-2; perhaps TRBD1 as D (6 bases). V was clipped by 2 bases and J by 3 bases, with 11 bases between them. Per germline, CDR1 SGHRS and CDR2 YFSETQ. The CDR3 is made up of 14 amino acids. In DNA form, the CDR3 reads TGCGCCAGCAGCTTAGGGGGGGCATACTATGGCTACACCTTC. It is translated as CASSLGGAYYGYTF.

V usage is TRBV21-1 and J usage is TRBJ2-7; the table's D call TRBD1 went unverified against the DNA. TRBV21-1 has pseudogene status. This CDR3 region has 16 residues. The CDR3 DNA reads as TGTGCCAGCAGCAAAGTCTCGGGACAGAGCTCCTACGAGCAGTACGTC. Protein product: CASSKVSGQSSYEQYV.

V usage is TRBV4-3 and J usage is TRBJ1-5; D may be TRBD1 (6 bases). Trimming took off 0 bases at V and 2 bases at J, with 11 bases between the two ends. CDR3 size: 16 residues. CDR1 and CDR2 (germline): LGHNA, YSLEER. The CDR3 spells CASSQETGQRNQPQHF. The CDR3 region has the DNA TGCGCCAGCAGCCAAGAAACCGGACAGCGCAATCAGCCCCAGCATTTT.

The rearrangement links TRBV11-2 to TRBJ1-5; D not resolved. CDR3 length: 12 amino acids. Germline assignment: CDR1 SGHAT and CDR2 FQNNGV. Trimming cost V 5 bases and J 2 bases, with 4 bases left between them. CDR3 nucleotides: TGTGCCAGCAGCGGAGGCAATCAGCCCCAGCATTTT. It codes for CASSGGNQPQHF.

This sequence joins TRBV6-2 or TRBV6-3 and TRBJ1-1, with D hard to call. V was cut by 5 bases and J by 13 bases, with 20 bases left in between. Germline lookup yields CDR1 MNHEY and CDR2 SVGEGT. The CDR3 spans 13 residues. The CDR3 region is CASSGRAGRTHFF. The CDR3 DNA reads as TGTGCCAGCAGTGGTCGCGCAGGTAGAACACATTTCTTT.

Many counts were recorded for this clone. The V gene is TRBV2, the J gene TRBJ2-2; 8 bases match TRBD1. Germline CDR1 SNHLY, CDR2 FYNNEI. The V segment lost 6 bases and the J segment 5 bases; nucleotides outside the gene matches: 5. The CDR3 runs 14 residues. The CDR3 region has the DNA TGTGCCAGCAGGGGGACAGGTAAAACCGGGGAGCTGTTTTTT. Protein sequence: CASRGTGKTGELFF.